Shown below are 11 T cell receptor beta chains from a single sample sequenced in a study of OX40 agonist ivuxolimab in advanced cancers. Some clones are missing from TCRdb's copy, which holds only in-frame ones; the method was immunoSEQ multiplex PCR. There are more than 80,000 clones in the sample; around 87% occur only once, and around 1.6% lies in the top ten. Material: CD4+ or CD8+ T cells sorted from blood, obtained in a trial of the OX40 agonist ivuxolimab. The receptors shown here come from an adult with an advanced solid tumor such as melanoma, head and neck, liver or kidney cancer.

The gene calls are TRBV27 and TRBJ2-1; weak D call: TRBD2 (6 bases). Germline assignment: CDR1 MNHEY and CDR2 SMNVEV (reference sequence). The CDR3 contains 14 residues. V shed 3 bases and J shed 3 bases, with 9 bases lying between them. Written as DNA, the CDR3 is TGTGCCAGCAGTTTGGGCGGGAACTACAATGAGCAGTTCTTC. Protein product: CASSLGGNYNEQFF.

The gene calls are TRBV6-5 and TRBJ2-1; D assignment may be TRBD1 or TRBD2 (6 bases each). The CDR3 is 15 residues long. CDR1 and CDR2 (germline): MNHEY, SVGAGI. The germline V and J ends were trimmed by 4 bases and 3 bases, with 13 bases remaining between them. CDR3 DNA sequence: TGTGCCAGCAGTTCGGCGGGACACCTCTACAATGAGCAGTTCTTC. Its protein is CASSSAGHLYNEQFF.

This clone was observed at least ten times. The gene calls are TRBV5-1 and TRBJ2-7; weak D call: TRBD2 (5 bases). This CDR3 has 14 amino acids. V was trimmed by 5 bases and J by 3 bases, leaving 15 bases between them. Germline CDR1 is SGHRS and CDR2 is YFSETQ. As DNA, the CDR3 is TGCGCCAGCAGGGGCGCAAGACGGGGCTACGAGCAGTACTTC. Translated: CASRGARRGYEQYF. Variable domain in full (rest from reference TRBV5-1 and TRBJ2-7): KAGVTQTPRYLIKTRGQQVTLSCSPISGHRSVSWYQQTPGQGLQFLFEYFSETQRNKGNFPGRFSGRQFSNSRSEMNVSTLELGDSALYLCASRGARRGYEQYFGPGTRLTVT.

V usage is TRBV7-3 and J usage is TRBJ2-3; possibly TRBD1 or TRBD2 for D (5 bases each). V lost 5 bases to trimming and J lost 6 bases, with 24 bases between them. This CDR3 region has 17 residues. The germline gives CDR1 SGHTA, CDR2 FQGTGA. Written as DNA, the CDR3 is TGTGCCAGCAGCGACGGTAATAGGACAACTCGGAGGGATACGCAGTATTTT. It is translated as CASSDGNRTTRRDTQYF.

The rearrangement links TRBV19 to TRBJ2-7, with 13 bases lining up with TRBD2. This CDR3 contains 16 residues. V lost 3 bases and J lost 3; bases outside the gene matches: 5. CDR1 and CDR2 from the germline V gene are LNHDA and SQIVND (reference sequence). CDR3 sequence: CASSIQRTSGSYEQYF. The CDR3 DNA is TGTGCCAGTAGTATTCAAAGGACTAGCGGGAGCTACGAGCAGTACTTC.

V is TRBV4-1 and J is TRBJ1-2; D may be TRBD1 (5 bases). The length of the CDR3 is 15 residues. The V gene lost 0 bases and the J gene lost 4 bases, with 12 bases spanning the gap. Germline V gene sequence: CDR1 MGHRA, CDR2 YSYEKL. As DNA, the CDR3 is TGCGCCAGCAGCCAAGATCGAGGGGCTGGCTATGGCTACACCTTC. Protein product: CASSQDRGAGYGYTF.

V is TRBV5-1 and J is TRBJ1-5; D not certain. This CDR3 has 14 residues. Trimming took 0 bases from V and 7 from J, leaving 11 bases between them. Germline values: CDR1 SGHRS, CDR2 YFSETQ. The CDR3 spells CASSLAVGEQPQHF. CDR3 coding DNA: TGCGCCAGCAGCTTGGCCGTCGGGGAACAGCCCCAGCATTTT.

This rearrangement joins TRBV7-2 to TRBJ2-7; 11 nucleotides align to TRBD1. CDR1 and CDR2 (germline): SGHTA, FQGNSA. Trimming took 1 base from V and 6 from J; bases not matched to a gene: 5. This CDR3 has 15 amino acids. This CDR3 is CASSLDGQGAGEQYF. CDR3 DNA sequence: TGTGCCAGCAGCTTAGACGGACAGGGGGCGGGCGAGCAGTACTTC.

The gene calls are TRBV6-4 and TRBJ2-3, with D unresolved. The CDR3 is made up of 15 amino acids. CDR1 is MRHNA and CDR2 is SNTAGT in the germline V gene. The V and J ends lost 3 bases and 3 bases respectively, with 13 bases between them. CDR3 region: CASSEGSRGTDTQYF. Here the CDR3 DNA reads TGTGCCAGCAGTGAAGGAAGCCGCGGTACAGATACGCAGTATTTT.

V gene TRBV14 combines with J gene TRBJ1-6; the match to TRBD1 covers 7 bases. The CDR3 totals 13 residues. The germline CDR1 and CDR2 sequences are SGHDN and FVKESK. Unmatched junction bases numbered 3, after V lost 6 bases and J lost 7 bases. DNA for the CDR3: TGTGCCAGCAGTCAGACAGGGAATTCACCCCTCCACTTT. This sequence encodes CASSQTGNSPLHF. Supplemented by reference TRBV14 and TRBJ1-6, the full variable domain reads EAGVTQFPSHSVIEKGQTVTLRCDPISGHDNLYWYRRVMGKEIKFLLHFVKESKQDESGMPNNRFLAERTGGTYSTLKVQPAELEDSGVYFCASSQTGNSPLHFGNGTRLTVT.

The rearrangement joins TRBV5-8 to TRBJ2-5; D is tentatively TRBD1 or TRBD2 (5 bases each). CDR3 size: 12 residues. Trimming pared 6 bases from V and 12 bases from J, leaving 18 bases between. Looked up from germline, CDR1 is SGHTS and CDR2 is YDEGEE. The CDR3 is CASISVGPFKYF. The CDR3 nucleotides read TGTGCCAGCATCTCCGTGGGACCCTTCAAGTACTTC.